These T cell receptor beta chains were read from a single sample in a study of T cell responses to AZD1222 COVID-19 vaccine. Data came from immunoSEQ multiplex PCR; TCRdb stores just in-frame clones and leaves some out. The sample holds fewer than 120,000 clones, roughly 89% seen once. Source: peripheral blood, taken 28 days after the second AZD1222 dose. The receptors come from an adult who received the AZD1222 COVID-19 vaccine. Both conserved end residues are part of each CDR3. Fields, in order: V gene, J gene, clone size, D gene, CDR3 DNA, CDR3 protein. D genes are given only for firm matches. Clone size, where shown, is once, few, many, or a class for clones that have expanded.

TRBV5-1,TRBJ2-7,NA,NA,TGCGCCAGCAGCTTGGCTCAGACAGGACACTACGAGCAGTACTTC,CASSLAQTGHYEQYF
TRBV2,TRBJ2-1,NA,TRBD2,TGTGCCAGCAGTGGAGATAGCGGGAGATCCTACAATGAGCAGTTCTTC,CASSGDSGRSYNEQFF
TRBV19,TRBJ1-5,NA,NA,TGTGCCAGTAGCACCTTCAGTTTACAGGGCTACAATCAGCCCCAGCATTTT,CASSTFSLQGYNQPQHF
TRBV27,TRBJ2-1,NA,TRBD2,TGTGCCAGCTCTTCGCCAGCGGGGCACAATGAGCAGTTCTTC,CASSSPAGHNEQFF
TRBV7-9,TRBJ2-5,NA,TRBD1,TGTGCCAGCAGCTCCATCCAGGACAGGGCCAGGGGGACCCAGTACTTC,CASSSIQDRARGTQYF
TRBV9,TRBJ1-1,once,TRBD1,TGTGCCAGCAGCGTCACAGGGGGCGTTGGCACTGAAGCTTTCTTT,CASSVTGGVGTEAFF
TRBV5-1,TRBJ2-3,NA,TRBD2,TGCGCCAGCAGCTTGTTAGGACTAGCATCAGATACGCAGTATTTT,CASSLLGLASDTQYF
TRBV6-5,TRBJ1-5,NA,NA,TGTGCCAGCAGGAGGGGGGGTAGGGGTCAGCCCCAGCATTTT,CASRRGGRGQPQHF
TRBV6-1,TRBJ1-2,few,NA,TGTGCCAGCAGTGAAGCGGCAGGGAACTATGGCTACACCTTC,CASSEAAGNYGYTF
TRBV2,TRBJ1-4,NA,NA,TGTGCCAGCAGCCAAAGGAGAGGGGTCGATGAAAAACTGTTTTTT,CASSQRRGVDEKLFF
TRBV19,TRBJ1-1,NA,NA,TGTGCCAGTAGTATGAGGCCCAGGGGAGGCACTGAAGCTTTCTTT,CASSMRPRGGTEAFF
TRBV6-5,TRBJ2-3,once,TRBD2,TGTGCCAGCAGTCAACTAGCGGTTCTCACAGATACGCAGTATTTT,CASSQLAVLTDTQYF
TRBV19,TRBJ2-1,once,TRBD1,TGTGCCAGTACTCCGGGACAGGGGTACAATGAGCAGTTCTTC,CASTPGQGYNEQFF
TRBV6-1,TRBJ2-7,few,NA,TGTGCCAGCAGTGAGCAGGGGTACGAGCAGTACTTC,CASSEQGYEQYF
TRBV5-6,TRBJ1-2,NA,NA,TGTGCCAGCAGCCGCGGCCGGGCTGAGGGGTCTAGCACCTTC,CASSRGRAEGSSTF